The TCR beta chain under discussion was sequenced for a study of spatial heterogeneity in lung cancer (dated by TCRdb to about 2019). The study in broad terms: Beta-chain transcripts were consistently detected in greater numbers than alpha-chain transcripts, which likely reflects a higher abundance of beta-chain transcripts. In the raw uncorrected reads, each unique combination of TCR and UMI appeared more than ten times on average. In tumor regions, TCR transcript counts showed a strong correlation with a T cell transcriptional module score from matched bulk RNA-seq. TCR repertoire features were related to nonsynonymous mutation counts determined by whole-exome sequencing of tumor tissue. At surgery, about 210 tumor regions, around 68 matched nontumor lung samples and a few dozen PBMC samples were TCR-sequenced for both alpha and beta chains. The study quantitatively compared TCR alpha and beta repertoires across multiple tumor regions, matched nontumor lung and blood in non-small cell lung cancer.

Beyond this particular receptor, the publication reports: Counts of ubiquitous and regional expanded TCRs correlated with counts of ubiquitous and regional nonsynonymous mutations, respectively. TCR-seq coverage of tumor T cells was estimated at only approximately 7% for alpha chains and 13% for beta chains. A correlation was observed between the number of expanded intratumoral alpha and beta TCRs and the tumor nonsynonymous mutation count. Confirming at a functional level the hypothesis that regional TCRs recognize regional mutations was considered to require additional single-cell paired TCR alpha and beta sequencing.

V and J are trimmed by 1 base and 3 bases, and the gene matches miss 6 bases of the junction. The CDR3, from cysteine to phenylalanine, totals 15 residues. CDR3 DNA is the only sequence kept; it has 45 bases, read in frame from the first base. Reading the germline V gene gives CDR1 SGHVS and CDR2 FNYEAQ. The meaning of the sample's time point label: sample taken at primary tumor resection. Samples were obtained from around 72 patients with early-stage, untreated non-small cell lung cancer from the lung TRACERx cohort. TCR sequencing used whole RNA extracted from tumor and nontumor lung tissue, or from cryopreserved PBMC samples, without cell sorting. Patients were selected for TCR sequencing only if sufficient RNA was available from at least two tumor regions. Tumor and adjacent nontumor lung specimens were reviewed by a lung pathologist before selection. The library was obtained by 5' RACE. Sequencing was carried out with a NextSeq 500. To allow correction of PCR and sequencing errors, the TCR library protocol tagged every TCR cDNA molecule with a unique molecular identifier. Under the source paper's analysis protocol: TCR identification, UMI-based error correction and CDR3 extraction were all carried out with Decombinator tools. TCRs above a frequency of 2 per 1,000, corresponding to the top 1% of the tumor frequency distribution, were defined as expanded. Expanded tumor TCRs were classed as regional if statistically deemed absent (corrected P<0.05) from at least one tumor region, otherwise ubiquitous. Renyi diversity was calculated using the R vegan package after each repertoire was subsampled 100 times to 5,000 TCRs. To build CDR3 similarity networks, amino acid triplet string-kernel similarity was used, and CDR3s were connected when their pairwise similarity was above 0.82. TCRdb itself trimmed the public reads at Q25 with fastp, ran MiXCR and retained productive beta chains. Rows merge per CDR3 protein into single entries with the most common DNA and genes. TCRdb assigned the V and J calls; the authors' analysis was not used. For this sample there are over a thousand distinct CDR3 sequences; approximately 5.9% appear just once. Roughly 56% of the sample comes from the top ten.

As a fraction of the sample, this clonotype is medium-sized (0.01 to 0.1%). The antigen this receptor binds is unknown. One base away there is no much larger clone; base qualities are not given. With the library built for alpha chains, this beta chain is off target and its frequency is not meaningful. This chain joins TRBV7-6 to TRBJ2-7; TRBD2 matches 7 bases in the middle. The source was lung tumor tissue, collected at surgery. This TCR was recovered from a female donor with early-stage non-small cell lung cancer. The CDR3 corresponds to CASSLESGGLYEQYF. At the DNA level, the sequence is TGTGCCAGCAGCTTAGAGTCGGGAGGTCTCTACGAGCAGTACTTC.